The 27 T cell receptor beta chains in this list originate from one sample, sequenced in a study of cytomegalovirus exposure and HLA in healthy donors. The PCR was carried out with 60 Vbeta primers and 13 Jbeta primers. Here immunoSEQ multiplex PCR was the method, and the copy in TCRdb shows in-frame clones only, minus some. Altogether some 200,000 clones are present, 75% to 80% being singletons, with the ten largest covering 1.5% to 2%. Sequencing was carried out using PBMCs. All receptors derive from a man younger than 30 in good health and CMV-seronegative.

As DNA, the CDR3 is TGTGCCTGGACAGGGTACCAAGAGACCCAGTACTTC. Protein: CAWTGYQETQYF. This sequence joins TRBV30 and TRBJ2-5, with D maybe TRBD1 (5 bases). CDR1 is GTSNPN, CDR2 SVGIG, per germline (reference sequence). Trimming took off 4 bases at V and 0 bases at J, with 6 bases between the two ends. This CDR3 spans 12 amino acids.

The chain is built from TRBV19 and TRBJ1-3; D unclear. This CDR3 is 15 amino acids long. The germline V and J ends were trimmed by 2 bases and 0 bases, with 8 bases remaining between them. Germline CDR1 reads LNHDA; CDR2 reads SQIVND (reference sequence). The CDR3 loop is CASSITVSSGNTIYF. The DNA of the CDR3 is TGTGCCAGTAGTATAACAGTGAGCTCTGGAAACACCATATATTTT.

On this clone: The same CDR3 arises from other DNA sequences in this sample as well. The rearrangement joins TRBV6-5 to TRBJ2-1; 12 bases match TRBD2. Germline-derived CDR1 and CDR2 are MNHEY and SVGAGI. V dropped 3 bases and J dropped 4; count of bases not matched to a gene: 1. The CDR3 spans 15 residues. The DNA for the CDR3 is TGTGCCAGCAGTTATGGACTAGCGGGGTACAATGAGCAGTTCTTC. Protein sequence: CASSYGLAGYNEQFF.

The rearrangement uses TRBV5-1 and TRBJ2-5; 7 bases fit TRBD1. CDR1 is SGHRS, CDR2 YFSETQ, per germline. The junction had 5 bases not matched to a gene; V was cut back by 0 bases and J by 3 bases. The CDR3 spans 15 residues. The CDR3 sequence: CASSLGSGTEETQYF. CDR3 in DNA: TGCGCCAGCAGCTTGGGGTCCGGGACAGAAGAGACCCAGTACTTC.

Comment on this clone: This same CDR3 is encoded by further DNA sequences in the sample. V is TRBV5-6 and J is TRBJ1-5; D unclear. The CDR3 has 14 amino acids. The germline V gene encodes CDR1 SGHDT and CDR2 YYEEEE. The germline V and J ends were trimmed by 4 bases and 7 bases, with 15 bases remaining between them. Here the CDR3 reads CASSPGEGGQPQHF. As DNA, the CDR3 is TGTGCCAGCAGCCCCGGTGAGGGAGGACAGCCCCAGCATTTT.

The chain links TRBV4-3 to TRBJ1-3, with D tentatively TRBD1 (6 bases). Trimming pared 0 bases from V and 3 bases from J, leaving 12 bases between. Germline V gene lookup returns CDR1 LGHNA and CDR2 YSLEER. CDR3 length equals 16 residues. In nucleotides, the CDR3 is TGCGCCAGCAGCCAAGATTCGGGGACAATTGGAAACACCATATATTTT. Translating it yields CASSQDSGTIGNTIYF.

The chain joins TRBV7-3 to TRBJ1-2, with 9 nucleotides matching TRBD1. Germline V gene lookup returns CDR1 SGHTA and CDR2 FQGTGA. The trim removed 1 base at V and 6 bases at J, leaving 3 bases unmatched. The CDR3 loop spans 14 amino acids. The CDR3 protein is CASSLRDRGNGYTF. CDR3 DNA sequence: TGTGCCAGCAGCTTAAGAGACAGGGGGAATGGCTACACCTTC.

This clone was seen a few times. This chain joins TRBV10-2 and TRBJ2-5; 7 nucleotides agree with TRBD1. The CDR3 runs to 14 residues. Germline lookup yields CDR1 WSHSY and CDR2 SAAADI. Unmatched junction bases numbered 8, after V lost 5 bases and J lost 5 bases. CDR3 sequence (DNA): TGCGCCAGCAGTCAGACAGGGAAGGATGAGACCCAGTACTTC. Amino acid sequence: CASSQTGKDETQYF.

The chain is built from TRBV15 and TRBJ2-5; 7 nucleotides match TRBD1. This CDR3 region has 16 residues. Per the germline V gene, CDR1 is LNHNV and CDR2 is YYDKDF (reference sequence). J was trimmed by 0 bases and V by 4 bases; bases with no gene match: 8. CDR3 loop: CATSKRDRVYQETQYF. CDR3 sequence (DNA): TGTGCCACCAGCAAGAGGGACAGAGTGTACCAAGAGACCCAGTACTTC.

This chain joins TRBV5-6 and TRBJ2-7, with 10 bases identical to TRBD2. V lost 0 bases and J lost 2; bases outside the gene matches: 2. There are 15 residues in the CDR3. The germline gives CDR1 SGHDT, CDR2 YYEEEE. CDR3 DNA: TGTGCCAGCAGCTTGGGAGCGGGAGGGCCCTACGAGCAGTACTTC. As protein: CASSLGAGGPYEQYF.

The J gene is TRBJ2-5, the V gene TRBV6-5; 7 nucleotides agree with TRBD1. The CDR3 consists of 15 residues. Germline CDR1 MNHEY, CDR2 SVGAGI. Trimming at V came to 5 bases and at J to 1 base, leaving 7 bases not matched to a gene. The CDR3 loop is CASSPPGQLQETQYF. CDR3 coding DNA: TGTGCCAGCAGTCCCCCGGGACAGCTCCAAGAGACCCAGTACTTC.

This rearrangement joins TRBV7-9 to TRBJ1-1, with 7 bases lining up with TRBD1. V lost 5 bases and J lost 0; bases outside the gene matches: 3. Germline-derived CDR1 and CDR2 are SEHNR and FQNEAQ (reference sequence). The CDR3 consists of 14 residues. CDR3 nucleotides: TGTGCCAGCAGCGTTACAGGGGTGAACACTGAAGCTTTCTTT. Residues: CASSVTGVNTEAFF.

The chain carries TRBV19 and TRBJ2-3; the match to TRBD2 covers 14 bases. CDR3 size: 18 residues. V shed 3 bases and J 1 base; nucleotides not matched to a gene: 6. Germline V CDR1 and CDR2: LNHDA, SQIVND (reference sequence). The CDR3 protein is CASSIRTSGGRGTDTQYF. Written as DNA, the CDR3 is TGTGCCAGTAGTATCCGGACTAGCGGGGGGAGGGGCACAGATACGCAGTATTTT.

This chain links TRBV5-1 with TRBJ1-2; 9 nucleotides agree with TRBD1. CDR1 SGHRS and CDR2 YFSETQ come from the germline V gene. Trimming cost V 1 base and J 5 bases; bases outside gene matches: 6. The CDR3 contains 15 residues. The CDR3 sequence is CASSLPQGARYGYTF. The CDR3 DNA reads as TGCGCCAGCAGCTTGCCACAGGGGGCCAGGTATGGCTACACCTTC.

The V and J genes are TRBV6-5 and TRBJ2-7; possible D gene TRBD1, 6 bases. The CDR3 runs to 15 residues. The ends were cut back, 5 bases at V and 0 bases at J, with 14 bases in the middle. Per the germline V gene, CDR1 is MNHEY and CDR2 is SVGAGI. The CDR3 DNA reads as TGTGCCAGCAGTCCCGGACAGAGAGTCTCCTACGAGCAGTACTTC. It specifies CASSPGQRVSYEQYF.

This clone was observed a few times. The genes are TRBV4-2 and TRBJ1-1; D gene unclear. Germline lookup yields CDR1 LGHNA and CDR2 YNFKEQ. The CDR3 has 15 residues. V lost 0 bases, J lost 4 bases, and 12 bases lay in between. In nucleotides, the CDR3 is TGTGCCAGCAGCCAAGATGATAGTTACCCCACTGAAGCTTTCTTT. The encoded protein is CASSQDDSYPTEAFF.

The chain combines TRBV27 with TRBJ2-3, with 7 bases lining up with TRBD2. The CDR3 has 15 residues. Germline V lookup: CDR1 MNHEY, CDR2 SMNVEV (reference sequence). V shed 2 bases and J 1 base; nucleotides not matched to a gene: 3. The CDR3 sequence: CASSLTGLRTDTQYF. CDR3 sequence (DNA): TGTGCCAGCAGTTTAACGGGACTACGCACAGATACGCAGTATTTT.

The V and J genes are TRBV28 and TRBJ2-1; 9 bases align to TRBD1. The J segment lost 7 bases and the V segment lost 10 bases, leaving 14 bases of the junction unmatched. Germline V CDR1 and CDR2: MDHEN, SYDVKM. The CDR3 is made up of 15 amino acids. The CDR3 DNA reads TGTGCCACTAGGACAGGGGCGTTCTCGGGGAATGAGCAGTTCTTC. Amino acid sequence: CATRTGAFSGNEQFF.

A single count supports this clone. The genes are TRBV10-3 and TRBJ1-3; D remains unclear. CDR1 is ENHRY and CDR2 is SYGVKD in the germline V gene. Trimming removed 5 bases from V and 0 bases from J, with 11 bases in between. The CDR3 spans 15 residues. The CDR3 region has the DNA TGTGCCATCAGTCTCTCCGGTGCCTCTGGAAACACCATATATTTT. It is translated as CAISLSGASGNTIYF.

J is TRBJ2-1 and V is TRBV7-6; 11 nucleotides agree with TRBD2. The CDR3 loop spans 15 amino acids. CDR1 is SGHVS and CDR2 is FNYEAQ in the germline V gene. Losses at the gene ends were 7 bases for V and 6 bases for J; bases not matched to a gene: 8. Here the CDR3 DNA reads TGTGCCAGCACCCTACTAGCGGGAGCAGGCAATGAGCAGTTCTTC. This translates into CASTLLAGAGNEQFF.

This clone turned up a few times. V and J are TRBV6-4 and TRBJ2-3, with 9 positions matching TRBD2. The CDR3 is 15 amino acids. Germline V CDR1 and CDR2: MRHNA, SNTAGT. J gave up 2 bases and V 8 bases, and 8 bases lay outside the gene matches. CDR3 amino acids: CASSSGETTTDTQYF. CDR3 nucleotides: TGTGCCAGCTCTAGCGGGGAGACAACCACAGATACGCAGTATTTT.

V gene TRBV28 combines with J gene TRBJ1-1, with TRBD1 as a possible D gene (6 bases). Germline V gives CDR1 MDHEN, CDR2 SYDVKM. The CDR3 runs to 15 residues. Trimming cost V 5 bases and J 0 bases, with 13 bases left between them. CDR3: CASSTGQLMNTEAFF. CDR3 bases: TGTGCCAGCAGTACTGGACAGTTAATGAACACTGAAGCTTTCTTT. Drawing the rest from reference TRBV28 and TRBJ1-1, the complete variable domain is DVKVTQSSRYLVKRTGEKVFLECVQDMDHENMFWYRQDPGLGLRLIYFSYDVKMKEKGDIPEGYSVSREKKERFSLILESASTNQTSMYLCASSTGQLMNTEAFFGQGTRLTVV.

This clone has a single count. This chain joins TRBV5-1 and TRBJ2-5; D might be TRBD1 (6 bases). The end of the DNA aligns better with TRBJ2-7, so the J call may be wrong. The CDR3 is 15 residues long. Germline CDR1 is SGHRS and CDR2 is YFSETQ. CDR3 in DNA: TGCGCCAGCAGGGAACAGGGCTTCGGAAACTACGAGCAGTACTTC. It codes for CASREQGFGNYEQYF.

This clone has more than one count but fewer than ten. The CDR3 DNA reads as TGTGCCACCACCCAAGACAGGGGAGAAAAGACCCAGTACTTC. This encodes CATTQDRGEKTQYF. This rearrangement joins TRBV15 to TRBJ2-5, with TRBD1 matching 8 bases. V trimming: 7 bases; J trimming: 6 bases; junction bases outside the gene matches: 10. This CDR3 has 14 amino acids. The V gene's germline CDR1 is LNHNV and CDR2 YYDKDF (reference sequence).

This chain uses TRBV10-1 with TRBJ2-5; 11 nucleotides line up with TRBD1. Germline assignment: CDR1 WNHNN and CDR2 SYGVQD (reference sequence). After removal of 1 base from V and 1 base from J, the junction contained 8 bases not matched to a gene. This CDR3 spans 18 amino acids. CDR3 protein: CASSEWSDRGHPQETQYF. In DNA form, the CDR3 reads TGCGCCAGCAGTGAGTGGTCGGACAGGGGGCATCCCCAAGAGACCCAGTACTTC.

This rearrangement joins TRBV19 to TRBJ1-2; tentative D call: TRBD1 (6 bases). Germline loops: CDR1 LNHDA, CDR2 SQIVND (reference sequence). The ends were cut back, 3 bases at V and 3 bases at J, with 14 bases in the middle. The CDR3 runs 15 residues. CDR3 loop: CASSMGDKGHYGYTF. The CDR3 nucleotides read TGTGCCAGTAGTATGGGGGACAAGGGCCACTATGGCTACACCTTC.

This clone came up many times. The chain combines TRBV6-5 with TRBJ2-7; 9 bases align to TRBD2. Trimming took 2 bases from V and 6 from J; bases not matched to a gene: 11. This CDR3 is built from 16 residues. The germline gives CDR1 MNHEY, CDR2 SVGAGI. The CDR3 spells CASSYTSYGLAREQYF. In DNA, the CDR3 is TGTGCCAGCAGTTACACCTCCTACGGACTAGCGCGCGAGCAGTACTTC.